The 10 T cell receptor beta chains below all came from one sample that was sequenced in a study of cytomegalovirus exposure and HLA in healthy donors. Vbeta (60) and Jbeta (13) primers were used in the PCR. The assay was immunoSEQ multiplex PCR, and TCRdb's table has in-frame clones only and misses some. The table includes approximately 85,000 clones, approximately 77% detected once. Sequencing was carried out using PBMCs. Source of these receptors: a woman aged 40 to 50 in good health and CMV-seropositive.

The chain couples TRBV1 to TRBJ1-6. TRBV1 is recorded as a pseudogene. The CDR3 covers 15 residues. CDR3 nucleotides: TGCACCAGCAGGTTCAGACGGTTAGGGAGTTCACCCCTCCACTTT. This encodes CTSRFRRLGSSPLHF.

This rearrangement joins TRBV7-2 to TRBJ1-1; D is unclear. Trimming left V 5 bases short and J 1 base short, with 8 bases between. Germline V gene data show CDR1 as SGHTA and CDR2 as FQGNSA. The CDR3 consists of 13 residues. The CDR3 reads CASSLGENTEAFF. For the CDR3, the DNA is TGTGCCAGCAGCCTCGGAGAGAACACTGAAGCTTTCTTT.

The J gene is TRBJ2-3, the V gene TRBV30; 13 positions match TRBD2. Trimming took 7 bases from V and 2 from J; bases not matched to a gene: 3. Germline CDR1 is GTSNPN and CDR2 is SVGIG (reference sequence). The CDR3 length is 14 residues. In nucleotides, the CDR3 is TGTGCCTACGGGACTAGCGGGAACACAGATACGCAGTATTTT. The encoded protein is CAYGTSGNTDTQYF.

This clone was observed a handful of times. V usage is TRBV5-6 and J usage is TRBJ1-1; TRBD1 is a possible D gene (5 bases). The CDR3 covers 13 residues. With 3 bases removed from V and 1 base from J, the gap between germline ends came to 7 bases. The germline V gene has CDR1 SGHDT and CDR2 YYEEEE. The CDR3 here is CASSSGQNTEAFF. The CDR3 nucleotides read TGTGCCAGCAGCTCAGGACAGAACACTGAAGCTTTCTTT. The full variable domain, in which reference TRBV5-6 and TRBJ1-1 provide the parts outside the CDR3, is DAGVTQSPTHLIKTRGQQVTLRCSPKSGHDTVSWYQQALGQGPQFIFQYYEEEERQRGNFPDRFSGHQFPNYSSELNVNALLLGDSALYLCASSSGQNTEAFFGQGTRLTVV.

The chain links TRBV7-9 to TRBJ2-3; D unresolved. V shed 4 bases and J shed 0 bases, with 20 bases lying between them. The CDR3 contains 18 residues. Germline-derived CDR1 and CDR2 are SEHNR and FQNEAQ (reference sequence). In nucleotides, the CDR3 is TGTGCCAGCAGCTCGGATATATTGAGAGCGTCTAGCACAGATACGCAGTATTTT. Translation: CASSSDILRASSTDTQYF.

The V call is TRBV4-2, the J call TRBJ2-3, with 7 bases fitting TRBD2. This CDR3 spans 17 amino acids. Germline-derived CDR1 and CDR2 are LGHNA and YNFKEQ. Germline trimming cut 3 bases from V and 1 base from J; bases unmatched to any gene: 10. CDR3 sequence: CASSQGEGEKRTDTQYF. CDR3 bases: TGTGCCAGCAGCCAGGGGGAGGGAGAAAAACGCACAGATACGCAGTATTTT.

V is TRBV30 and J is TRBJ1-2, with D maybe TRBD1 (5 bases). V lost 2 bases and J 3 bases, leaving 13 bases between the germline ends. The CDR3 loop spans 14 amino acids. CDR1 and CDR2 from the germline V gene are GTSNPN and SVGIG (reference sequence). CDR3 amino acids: CAWSFFGGHYGYTF. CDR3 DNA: TGTGCCTGGAGTTTCTTCGGGGGTCACTATGGCTACACCTTC.

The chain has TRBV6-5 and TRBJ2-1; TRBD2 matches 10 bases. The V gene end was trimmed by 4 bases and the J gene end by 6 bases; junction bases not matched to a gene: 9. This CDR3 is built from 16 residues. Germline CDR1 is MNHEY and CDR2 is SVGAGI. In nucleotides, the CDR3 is TGTGCCAGCAGTTCGGGAGCGGGAGGGCCAGGCAATGAGCAGTTCTTC. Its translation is CASSSGAGGPGNEQFF.

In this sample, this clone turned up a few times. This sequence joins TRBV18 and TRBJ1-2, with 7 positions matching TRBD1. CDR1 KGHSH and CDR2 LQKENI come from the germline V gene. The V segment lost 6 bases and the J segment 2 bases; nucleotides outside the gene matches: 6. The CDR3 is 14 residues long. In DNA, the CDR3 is TGTGCCAGCTCGCCGGGACAGCAAAACTATGGCTACACCTTC. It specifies CASSPGQQNYGYTF.

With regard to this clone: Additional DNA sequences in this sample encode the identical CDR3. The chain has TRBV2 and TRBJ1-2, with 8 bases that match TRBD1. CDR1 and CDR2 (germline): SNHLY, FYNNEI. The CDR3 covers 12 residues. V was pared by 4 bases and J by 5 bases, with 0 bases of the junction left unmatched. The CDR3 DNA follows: TGTGCCAGCAGTGGACAGGGGTATGGCTACACCTTC. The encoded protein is CASSGQGYGYTF.